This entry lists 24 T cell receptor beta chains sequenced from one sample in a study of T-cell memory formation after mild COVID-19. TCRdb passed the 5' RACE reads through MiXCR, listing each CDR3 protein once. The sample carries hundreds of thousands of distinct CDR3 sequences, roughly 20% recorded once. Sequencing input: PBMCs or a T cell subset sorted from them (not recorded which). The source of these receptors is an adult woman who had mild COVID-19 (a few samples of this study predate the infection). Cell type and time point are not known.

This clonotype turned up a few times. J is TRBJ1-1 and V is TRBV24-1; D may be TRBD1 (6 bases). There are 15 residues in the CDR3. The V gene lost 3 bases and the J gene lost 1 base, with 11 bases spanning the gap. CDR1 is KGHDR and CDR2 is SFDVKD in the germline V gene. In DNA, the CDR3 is TGTGCCACCAGTGATCCTACACAGGGGAACACTGAAGCTTTCTTT. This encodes CATSDPTQGNTEAFF.

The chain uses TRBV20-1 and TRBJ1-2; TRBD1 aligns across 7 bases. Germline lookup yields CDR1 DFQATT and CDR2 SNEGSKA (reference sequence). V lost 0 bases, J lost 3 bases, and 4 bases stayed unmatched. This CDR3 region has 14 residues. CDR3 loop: CSARDTGQYYGYTF. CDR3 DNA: TGCAGTGCTAGAGATACGGGACAGTACTATGGCTACACCTTC.

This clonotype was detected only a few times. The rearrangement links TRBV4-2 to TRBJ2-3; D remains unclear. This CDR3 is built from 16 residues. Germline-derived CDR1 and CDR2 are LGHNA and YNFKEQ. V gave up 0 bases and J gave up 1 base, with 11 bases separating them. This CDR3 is CASSQDTEGGTDTQYF. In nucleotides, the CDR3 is TGTGCCAGCAGCCAAGATACTGAAGGCGGCACAGATACGCAGTATTTT.

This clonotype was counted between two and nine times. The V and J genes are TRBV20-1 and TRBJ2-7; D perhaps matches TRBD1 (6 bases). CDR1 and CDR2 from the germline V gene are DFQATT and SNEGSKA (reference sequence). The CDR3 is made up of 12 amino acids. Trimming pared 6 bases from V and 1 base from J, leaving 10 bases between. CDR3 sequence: CSAETGSYEQYF. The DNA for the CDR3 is TGCAGTGCGGAGACAGGATCCTACGAGCAGTACTTC.

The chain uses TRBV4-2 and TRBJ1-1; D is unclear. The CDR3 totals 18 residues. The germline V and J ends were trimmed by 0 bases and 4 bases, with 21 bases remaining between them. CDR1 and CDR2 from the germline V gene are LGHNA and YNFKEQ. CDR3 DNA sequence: TGTGCCAGCAGCCAAGACCCCACACCGGCGGGCTTGAGCACTGAAGCTTTCTTT. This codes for CASSQDPTPAGLSTEAFF.

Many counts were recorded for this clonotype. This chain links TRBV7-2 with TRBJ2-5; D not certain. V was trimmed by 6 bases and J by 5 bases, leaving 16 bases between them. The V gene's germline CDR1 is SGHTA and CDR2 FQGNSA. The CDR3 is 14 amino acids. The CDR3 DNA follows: TGTGCCAGCAGTAGAGACAAGAGAATCGAGACCCAGTACTTC. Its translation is CASSRDKRIETQYF.

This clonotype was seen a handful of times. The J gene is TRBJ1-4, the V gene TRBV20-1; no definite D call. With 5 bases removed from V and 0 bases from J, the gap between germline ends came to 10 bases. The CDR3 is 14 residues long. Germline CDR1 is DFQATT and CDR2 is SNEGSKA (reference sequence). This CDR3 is CSAAHGPTNEKLFF. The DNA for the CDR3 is TGCAGTGCTGCTCACGGGCCAACTAATGAAAAACTGTTTTTT.

The CDR3 DNA is TGTGCCAGCAGCTTGAATACACTTGCCGAGCAGCAGTTCTTC. Its translation is CASSLNTLAEQQFF. The chain couples TRBV7-8 to TRBJ2-1; no definite D call. The CDR3 length is 14 residues. V was shortened by 3 bases and J by 11 bases, with 17 bases between the two germline ends. CDR1 is SGHVS, CDR2 FQNEAQ, per germline.

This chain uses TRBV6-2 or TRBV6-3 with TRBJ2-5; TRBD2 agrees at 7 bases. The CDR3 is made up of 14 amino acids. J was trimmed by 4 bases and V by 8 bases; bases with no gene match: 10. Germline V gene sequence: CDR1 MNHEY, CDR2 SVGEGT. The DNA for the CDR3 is TGTGCCAGCTGGGAGGGTAAACTCGCAGAGACCCAGTACTTC. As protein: CASWEGKLAETQYF.

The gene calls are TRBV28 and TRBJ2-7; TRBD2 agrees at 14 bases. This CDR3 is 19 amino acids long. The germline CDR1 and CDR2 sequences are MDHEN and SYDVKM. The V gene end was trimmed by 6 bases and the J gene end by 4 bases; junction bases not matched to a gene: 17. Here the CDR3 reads CASSLRLAGGPSPRYEQYF. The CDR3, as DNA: TGTGCCAGCAGCTTACGACTAGCGGGAGGGCCTTCCCCTAGGTACGAGCAGTACTTC.

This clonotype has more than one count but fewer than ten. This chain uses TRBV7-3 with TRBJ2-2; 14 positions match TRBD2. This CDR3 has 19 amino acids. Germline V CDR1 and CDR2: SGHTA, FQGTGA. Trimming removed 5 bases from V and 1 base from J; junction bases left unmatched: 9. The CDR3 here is CASSTGTSGSIVNTGELFF. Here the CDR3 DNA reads TGTGCCAGCAGCACCGGGACTAGCGGGAGTATTGTGAACACCGGGGAGCTGTTTTTT.

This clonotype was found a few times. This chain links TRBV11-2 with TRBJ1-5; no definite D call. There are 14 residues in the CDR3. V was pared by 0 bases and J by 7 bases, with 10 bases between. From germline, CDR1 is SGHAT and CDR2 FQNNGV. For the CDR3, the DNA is TGTGCCAGCAGCTTAGACCTGGTTGGGCAGCCCCAGCATTTT. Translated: CASSLDLVGQPQHF.

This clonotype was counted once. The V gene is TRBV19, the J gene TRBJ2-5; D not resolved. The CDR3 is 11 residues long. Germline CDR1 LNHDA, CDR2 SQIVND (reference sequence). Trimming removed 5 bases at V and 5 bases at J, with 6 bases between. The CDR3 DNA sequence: TGTGCCAGTAGTGGCCCGGAGACCCAGTACTTC. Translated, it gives CASSGPETQYF.

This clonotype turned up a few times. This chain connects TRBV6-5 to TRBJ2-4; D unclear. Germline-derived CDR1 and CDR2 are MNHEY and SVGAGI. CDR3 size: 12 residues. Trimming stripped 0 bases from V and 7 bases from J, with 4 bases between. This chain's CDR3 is CASSYSMNIQYF. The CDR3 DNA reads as TGTGCCAGCAGTTACTCTATGAACATTCAGTACTTC.

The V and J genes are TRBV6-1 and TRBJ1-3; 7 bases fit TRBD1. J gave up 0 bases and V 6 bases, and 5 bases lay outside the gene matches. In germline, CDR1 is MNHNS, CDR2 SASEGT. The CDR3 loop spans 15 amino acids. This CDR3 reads CASSGQASSGNTIYF. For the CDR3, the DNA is TGTGCCAGCAGCGGACAGGCGAGCTCTGGAAACACCATATATTTT.

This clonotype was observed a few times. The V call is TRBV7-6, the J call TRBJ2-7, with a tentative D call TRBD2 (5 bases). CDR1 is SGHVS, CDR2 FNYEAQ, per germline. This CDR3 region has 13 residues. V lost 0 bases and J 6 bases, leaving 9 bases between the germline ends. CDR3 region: CASSLAEDGEQYF. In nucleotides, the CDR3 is TGTGCCAGCAGCTTAGCGGAGGACGGCGAGCAGTACTTC.

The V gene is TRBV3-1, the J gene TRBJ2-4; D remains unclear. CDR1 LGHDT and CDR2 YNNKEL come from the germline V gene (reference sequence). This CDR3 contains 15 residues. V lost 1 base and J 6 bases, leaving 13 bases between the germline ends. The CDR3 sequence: CASSQGGGPGNIQYF. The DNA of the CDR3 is TGTGCCAGCAGCCAAGGTGGTGGCCCCGGAAACATTCAGTACTTC.

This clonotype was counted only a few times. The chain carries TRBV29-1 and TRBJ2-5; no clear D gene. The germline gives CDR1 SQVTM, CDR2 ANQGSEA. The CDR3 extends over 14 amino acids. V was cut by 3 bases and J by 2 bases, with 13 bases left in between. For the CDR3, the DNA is TGCAGCGTTGAGCGAGTCGGTAGACAAGAGACCCAGTACTTC. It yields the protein CSVERVGRQETQYF. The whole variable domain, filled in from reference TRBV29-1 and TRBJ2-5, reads SAVISQKPSRDICQRGTSLTIQCQVDSQVTMMFWYRQQPGQSLTLIATANQGSEATYESGFVIDKFPISRPNLTFSTLTVSNMSPEDSSIYLCSVERVGRQETQYFGPGTRLLVL.

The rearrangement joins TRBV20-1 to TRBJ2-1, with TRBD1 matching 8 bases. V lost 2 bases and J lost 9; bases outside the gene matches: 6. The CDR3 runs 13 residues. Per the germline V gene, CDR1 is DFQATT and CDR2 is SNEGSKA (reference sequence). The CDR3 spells CSARRQGLVEQFF. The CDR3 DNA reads TGCAGTGCTAGAAGACAGGGGCTGGTTGAGCAGTTCTTC.

The CDR3 loop is CSAISSGGAGSLDTQYF. Written as DNA, the CDR3 is TGCAGTGCTATTTCTAGCGGGGGGGCCGGCTCTCTAGATACGCAGTATTTT. The chain joins TRBV20-1 to TRBJ2-3, with 12 bases fitting TRBD2. V lost 4 bases to trimming and J lost 5 bases; unmatched junction nucleotides: 13. This CDR3 is 17 amino acids long. The germline gives CDR1 DFQATT, CDR2 SNEGSKA (reference sequence).

The CDR3 here is CASSLYDNEQFF. In DNA, the CDR3 is TGCGCCAGCAGCTTGTACGACAATGAGCAGTTCTTC. The chain combines TRBV5-1 with TRBJ2-1; D not resolved. CDR1 is SGHRS, CDR2 YFSETQ, per germline. V shed 1 base and J shed 5 bases, with 4 bases lying between them. This CDR3 contains 12 residues.

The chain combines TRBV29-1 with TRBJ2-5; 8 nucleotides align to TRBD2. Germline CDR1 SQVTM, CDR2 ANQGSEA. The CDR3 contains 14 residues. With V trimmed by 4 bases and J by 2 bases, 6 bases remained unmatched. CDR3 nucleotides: TGCAGCGTTGCAGCCAGACTAGCGCAAGAGACCCAGTACTTC. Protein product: CSVAARLAQETQYF.

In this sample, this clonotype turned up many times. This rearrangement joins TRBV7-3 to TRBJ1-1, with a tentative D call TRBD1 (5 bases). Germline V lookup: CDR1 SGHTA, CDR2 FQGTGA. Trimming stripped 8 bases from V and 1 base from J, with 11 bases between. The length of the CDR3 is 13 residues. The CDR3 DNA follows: TGTGCCAGCGGGCAGGGAACGAACACTGAAGCTTTCTTT. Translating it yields CASGQGTNTEAFF.

Here the CDR3 DNA reads TGCAGCGGGTACAGGGGGATGGATACGCAGTATTTT. As protein: CSGYRGMDTQYF. V gene TRBV20-1 combines with J gene TRBJ2-3; 8 bases are a match to TRBD1. Germline V gene lookup returns CDR1 DFQATT and CDR2 SNEGSKA (reference sequence). The CDR3 length is 12 residues.